A single sample is the source of the 22 T cell receptor beta chains below, sequenced in a study of T cells in Graves' hyperthyroidism and ophthalmopathy. The investigators amplified TCR beta CDR3 regions from RNA transcripts. RT-PCR in the first round (using the HTBI primer set) targeted the TCR CDR3. TCRdb analysed the multiplex PCR reads with MiXCR anew, one entry per CDR3 protein. This table holds a few hundred thousand distinct CDR3 sequences, around 14% found once. The source material was blood. All receptors come from a woman under 30 with Graves' hyperthyroidism that later progressed to Graves' ophthalmopathy.

This clonotype has a count of ten or more. The chain has TRBV2 and TRBJ1-2; D call uncertain. The V and J ends lost 7 bases and 5 bases respectively, with 11 bases between them. This CDR3 region has 12 residues. Germline assignment: CDR1 SNHLY and CDR2 FYNNEI. Written as DNA, the CDR3 is TGTGCCAGCAATAAGGGAATTTATGGCTACACCTTC. Protein product: CASNKGIYGYTF.

This clonotype was counted ten times or more. The V gene is TRBV7-8, the J gene TRBJ2-7, with D perhaps TRBD1 (5 bases). This CDR3 contains 15 residues. Trimming removed 4 bases at V and 0 bases at J, with 13 bases between. Germline V lookup: CDR1 SGHVS, CDR2 FQNEAQ. The CDR3 is CASSSDSLISYEQYF. The CDR3 nucleotides are TGTGCCAGCAGCTCAGACAGCTTAATCTCCTACGAGCAGTACTTC.

The rearrangement links TRBV19 to TRBJ1-3; 7 bases align to TRBD1. The CDR3 runs to 15 residues. The V segment lost 4 bases and the J segment 0 bases; nucleotides outside the gene matches: 3. Germline V gives CDR1 LNHDA, CDR2 SQIVND (reference sequence). This CDR3 is CASSKQGISGNTIYF. The CDR3 DNA is TGTGCCAGTAGTAAACAGGGGATCTCTGGAAACACCATATATTTT.

The chain carries TRBV18 and TRBJ1-1, with 8 bases fitting TRBD1. V shed 3 bases, J shed 1 base, and the junction held 10 bases outside the gene matches. The germline CDR1 and CDR2 sequences are KGHSH and LQKENI. The CDR3 has 17 amino acids. The CDR3 here is CASSPTGGLWGNTEAFF. The CDR3 bases are TGTGCCAGCTCACCTACAGGGGGTCTATGGGGGAACACTGAAGCTTTCTTT.

At least ten counts were recorded for this clonotype. V gene TRBV27 combines with J gene TRBJ1-5; unclear D gene. The V gene lost 2 bases and the J gene lost 2 bases, with 4 bases spanning the gap. The CDR3 totals 13 residues. Germline-derived CDR1 and CDR2 are MNHEY and SMNVEV (reference sequence). CDR3: CASSLIRNQPQHF. The CDR3 region has the DNA TGTGCCAGCAGTTTAATTCGCAATCAGCCCCAGCATTTT.

This clonotype was recorded a few times. The chain employs TRBV27 and TRBJ2-5; TRBD2 is a possible D gene (6 bases). Looked up from germline, CDR1 is MNHEY and CDR2 is SMNVEV (reference sequence). CDR3 length: 14 amino acids. V was shortened by 6 bases and J by 5 bases, with 16 bases between the two germline ends. CDR3 region: CASRGVCGMETQYF. The CDR3 DNA reads TGTGCCAGCAGAGGGGTTTGCGGGATGGAGACCCAGTACTTC.

This clonotype was counted at least ten times. The V gene is TRBV9, the J gene TRBJ1-1, with a tentative D call TRBD1 (6 bases). Germline loops: CDR1 SGDLS, CDR2 YYNGEE. Trimming took 10 bases from V and 6 from J, leaving 22 bases between them. The CDR3 contains 14 residues. CDR3 amino acids: CADVGTPESAEAFF. In DNA form, the CDR3 reads TGTGCCGACGTGGGGACACCAGAATCGGCTGAAGCTTTCTTT.

This clonotype was seen ten or more times. The chain combines TRBV20-1 with TRBJ2-7; D uncertain. CDR1 is DFQATT, CDR2 SNEGSKA, per germline (reference sequence). Trimming took 3 bases from V and 0 from J, leaving 9 bases between them. The CDR3 consists of 13 residues. The CDR3 nucleotides read TGCAGTGCTAGGGAATCCAGCTCCTACGAGCAGTACTTC. It codes for CSARESSSYEQYF.

This clonotype was recorded a few times. The CDR3 nucleotides read TGCAGTGCTCTAACTAGCGGGAGGGCCACCGGGGAGCTGTTTTTT. Translation gives CSALTSGRATGELFF. This chain uses TRBV20-1 with TRBJ2-2, with TRBD2 matching 13 bases. V trimming: 5 bases; J trimming: 4 bases; junction bases outside the gene matches: 4. The CDR3 consists of 15 residues. Germline V gene lookup returns CDR1 DFQATT and CDR2 SNEGSKA (reference sequence).

This clonotype turned up a few times. This rearrangement joins TRBV24-1 to TRBJ2-5; 10 positions agree with TRBD1. The V gene end was trimmed by 3 bases and the J gene end by 5 bases; junction bases not matched to a gene: 8. Germline lookup yields CDR1 KGHDR and CDR2 SFDVKD. The CDR3 sequence is 16 residues long. The chain's CDR3 is CATSDPRDRGGETQYF. The CDR3 DNA is TGTGCCACCAGTGATCCACGGGACAGGGGTGGGGAGACCCAGTACTTC.

This clonotype was counted ten times or more. V is TRBV19 and J is TRBJ2-7; 9 nucleotides match TRBD2. The length of the CDR3 is 16 residues. CDR1 and CDR2 (germline): LNHDA, SQIVND (reference sequence). Trimming at V came to 5 bases and at J to 0 bases, leaving 8 bases not matched to a gene. This CDR3 reads CASSAGLAMSSYEQYF. The CDR3 DNA follows: TGTGCCAGTAGTGCTGGACTAGCGATGAGCTCCTACGAGCAGTACTTC. The variable domain in full, completed from reference TRBV19 and TRBJ2-7, reads DGGITQSPKYLFRKEGQNVTLSCEQNLNHDAMYWYRQDPGQGLRLIYYSQIVNDFQKGDIAEGYSVSREKKESFPLTVTSAQKNPTAFYLCASSAGLAMSSYEQYFGPGTRLTVT.

Only a few counts were recorded for this clonotype. V is TRBV9 and J is TRBJ1-1; 8 bases match TRBD1. Germline V gives CDR1 SGDLS, CDR2 YYNGEE. The CDR3 totals 14 residues. V dropped 0 bases and J dropped 4; count of bases not matched to a gene: 2. CDR3 sequence (DNA): TGTGCCAGCAGCGTAGGGACAGGGTCCACTGAAGCTTTCTTT. Protein product: CASSVGTGSTEAFF.

The chain employs TRBV19 and TRBJ2-7; 11 nucleotides match TRBD1. Germline V lookup: CDR1 LNHDA, CDR2 SQIVND (reference sequence). CDR3 length: 15 residues. With V trimmed by 7 bases and J by 3 bases, 8 bases remained unmatched. The CDR3 bases are TGTGCCAGTATGGACTCGGACAGGGGGCTCTACGAGCAGTACTTC. Translating gives CASMDSDRGLYEQYF.

In this sample, this clonotype turned up many times. The chain employs TRBV6-1 and TRBJ2-7; D perhaps matches TRBD2 (6 bases). This CDR3 is 15 amino acids long. Deletions cut 5 bases from V and 4 bases from J, with 18 bases between. In germline, CDR1 is MNHNS, CDR2 SASEGT. CDR3: CASSYRSAAGYEQYF. CDR3 nucleotide sequence: TGTGCCAGCAGTTACAGGTCAGCGGCGGGATACGAGCAGTACTTC.

The V call is TRBV7-9, the J call TRBJ2-2; D might be TRBD2 (5 bases). Per the germline V gene, CDR1 is SEHNR and CDR2 is FQNEAQ (reference sequence). This CDR3 spans 16 amino acids. Deletions cut 5 bases from V and 6 bases from J, with 19 bases between. CDR3 amino acids: CASSPLARRKPGELFF. The DNA for the CDR3 is TGTGCCAGCAGCCCGCTAGCTCGGAGAAAACCCGGGGAGCTGTTTTTT.

This clonotype was seen only a few times. The rearrangement links TRBV9 to TRBJ2-7, with TRBD2 matching over 7 bases. Germline assignment: CDR1 SGDLS and CDR2 YYNGEE. The CDR3 contains 15 residues. Trimming removed 4 bases from V and 3 bases from J; junction bases left unmatched: 10. The chain's CDR3 is CASSPTRLAIYEQYF. The CDR3 bases are TGTGCCAGCAGCCCAACCCGACTAGCTATCTACGAGCAGTACTTC.

This clonotype was counted a few times. The rearrangement links TRBV30 to TRBJ2-6, with 12 bases aligning to TRBD2. CDR1 and CDR2 (germline): GTSNPN, SVGIG (reference sequence). V lost 0 bases, J lost 2 bases, and 5 bases stayed unmatched. This CDR3 is 18 amino acids long. The CDR3 protein is CAWSVGRTSGTGANVLTF. The CDR3 DNA reads TGTGCCTGGAGTGTAGGCCGGACTAGCGGGACTGGGGCCAACGTCCTGACTTTC. Based on the CDR3 plus reference TRBV30 and TRBJ2-6, the full variable domain is SQTIHQWPATLVQPVGSPLSLECTVEGTSNPNLYWYRQAAGRGLQLLFYSVGIGQISSEVPQNLSASRPQDRQFILSSKKLLLSDSGFYLCAWSVGRTSGTGANVLTFGAGSRLTVL.

The sample holds a few counts of this clonotype. J is TRBJ1-5 and V is TRBV6-1, with 7 nucleotides matching TRBD1. V shed 8 bases and J 5 bases; nucleotides not matched to a gene: 12. CDR1 is MNHNS and CDR2 is SASEGT in the germline V gene. The CDR3 runs 15 residues. The CDR3 sequence is CASRNPRGLDQPQHF. The CDR3 coding sequence is TGTGCCAGCCGAAACCCTAGGGGGCTTGATCAGCCCCAGCATTTT.

The table lists this clonotype with many counts. The chain joins TRBV2 to TRBJ1-2; 10 nucleotides line up with TRBD1. With 2 bases clipped from V and 6 bases from J, the junction kept 6 bases outside the gene matches. Germline V lookup: CDR1 SNHLY, CDR2 FYNNEI. CDR3 length equals 15 residues. The CDR3 sequence: CASSELEDRGDGYTF. The CDR3 DNA sequence: TGTGCCAGCAGTGAATTAGAGGACAGGGGGGATGGCTACACCTTC.

The table lists this clonotype with many counts. The chain carries TRBV7-9 and TRBJ2-2, with D perhaps given as TRBD1 or TRBD2 (5 bases each). CDR3 length: 15 amino acids. V lost 5 bases and J lost 4, with 14 bases in between. Germline CDR1 SEHNR, CDR2 FQNEAQ (reference sequence). Here the CDR3 reads CASSQNRDLTGELFF. The CDR3 region has the DNA TGTGCCAGCAGCCAGAACCGGGACCTCACCGGGGAGCTGTTTTTT.

In this sample, this clonotype turned up many times. V gene TRBV13 combines with J gene TRBJ2-3; 10 positions agree with TRBD1. Germline-derived CDR1 and CDR2 are PRHDT and FYEKMQ (reference sequence). V lost 1 base to trimming and J lost 5 bases; unmatched junction nucleotides: 6. The CDR3 sequence is 16 residues long. CDR3 residues: CASSLARTGGQDTQYF. CDR3 nucleotide sequence: TGTGCCAGCAGCTTAGCCCGGACAGGGGGACAAGATACGCAGTATTTT.

The V gene is TRBV4-1, the J gene TRBJ2-1; 7 positions match TRBD2. CDR1 is MGHRA and CDR2 is YSYEKL in the germline V gene. V lost 0 bases to trimming and J lost 2 bases; unmatched junction nucleotides: 4. The CDR3 runs 16 residues. The CDR3 here is CASSQDTSVTYNEQFF. Written as DNA, the CDR3 is TGCGCCAGCAGCCAAGATACTAGCGTCACCTACAATGAGCAGTTCTTC.